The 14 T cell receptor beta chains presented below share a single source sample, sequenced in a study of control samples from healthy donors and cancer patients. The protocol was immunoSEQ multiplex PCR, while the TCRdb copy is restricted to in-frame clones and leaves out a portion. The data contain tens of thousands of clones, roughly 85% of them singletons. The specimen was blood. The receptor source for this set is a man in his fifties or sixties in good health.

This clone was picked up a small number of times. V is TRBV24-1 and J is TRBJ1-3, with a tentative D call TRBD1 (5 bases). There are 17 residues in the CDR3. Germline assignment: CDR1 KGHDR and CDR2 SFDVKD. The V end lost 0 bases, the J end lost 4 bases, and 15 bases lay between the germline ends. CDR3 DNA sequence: TGTGCCACCAGTGATTTGACAGGACCACCGGGAGGAAACACCATATATTTT. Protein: CATSDLTGPPGGNTIYF.

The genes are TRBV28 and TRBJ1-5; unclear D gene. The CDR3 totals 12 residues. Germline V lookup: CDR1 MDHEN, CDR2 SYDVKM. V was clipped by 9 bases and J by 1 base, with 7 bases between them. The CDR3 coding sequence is TGTGCCAGTTCAAAAAGCAATCAGCCCCAGCATTTT. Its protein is CASSKSNQPQHF.

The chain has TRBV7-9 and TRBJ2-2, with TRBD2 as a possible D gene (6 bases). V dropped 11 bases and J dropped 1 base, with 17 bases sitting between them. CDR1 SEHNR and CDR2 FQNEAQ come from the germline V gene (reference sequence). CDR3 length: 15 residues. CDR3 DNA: TGTGCCCTCATTAGGGCTAGCGAGAACACCGGGGAGCTGTTTTTT. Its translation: CALIRASENTGELFF.

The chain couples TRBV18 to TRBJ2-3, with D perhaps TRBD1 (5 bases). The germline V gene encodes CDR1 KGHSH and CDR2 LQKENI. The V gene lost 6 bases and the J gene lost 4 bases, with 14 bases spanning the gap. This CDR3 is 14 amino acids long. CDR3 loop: CASSTREVSDTQYF. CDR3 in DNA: TGTGCCAGCTCCACCAGGGAAGTTTCAGATACGCAGTATTTT.

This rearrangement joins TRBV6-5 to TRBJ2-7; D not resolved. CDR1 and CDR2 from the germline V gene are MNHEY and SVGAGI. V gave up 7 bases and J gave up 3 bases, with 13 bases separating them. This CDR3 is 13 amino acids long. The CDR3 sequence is CASILNGDYEQYF. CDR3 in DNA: TGTGCCAGCATCCTTAATGGGGACTACGAGCAGTACTTC.

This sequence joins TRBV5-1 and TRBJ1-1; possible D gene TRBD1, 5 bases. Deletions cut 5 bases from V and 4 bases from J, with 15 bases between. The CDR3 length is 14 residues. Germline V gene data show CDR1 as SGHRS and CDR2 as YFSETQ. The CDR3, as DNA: TGCGCCAGCAGACCTCCCCGGGGGAGCACTGAAGCTTTCTTT. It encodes CASRPPRGSTEAFF.

The CDR3: CASSLKQPGSPLHF. The CDR3 DNA sequence: TGCGCCAGCAGCTTGAAACAACCAGGTTCACCCCTCCACTTT. V usage is TRBV5-1 and J usage is TRBJ1-6; D uncertain. This CDR3 is 14 amino acids long. The germline V gene encodes CDR1 SGHRS and CDR2 YFSETQ. V lost 1 base and J 9 bases, leaving 11 bases between the germline ends.

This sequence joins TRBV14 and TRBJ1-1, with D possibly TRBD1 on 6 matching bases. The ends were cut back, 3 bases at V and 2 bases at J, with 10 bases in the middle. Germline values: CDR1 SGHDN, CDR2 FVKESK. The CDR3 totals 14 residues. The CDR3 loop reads CASSHQTGNTEAFF. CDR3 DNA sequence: TGTGCCAGCAGCCACCAGACAGGAAACACTGAAGCTTTCTTT.

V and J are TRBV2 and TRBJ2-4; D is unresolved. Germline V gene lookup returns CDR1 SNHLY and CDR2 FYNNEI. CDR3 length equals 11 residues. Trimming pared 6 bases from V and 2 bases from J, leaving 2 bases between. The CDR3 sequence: CASSPKNIQYF. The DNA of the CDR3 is TGTGCCAGCAGCCCCAAAAACATTCAGTACTTC.

DNA of the CDR3: TGTGCCTGGAGTGAGGACAGGATAAACACTGAAGCTTTCTTT. Amino acid sequence: CAWSEDRINTEAFF. The J gene is TRBJ1-1, the V gene TRBV30, with 7 positions matching TRBD1. The V segment lost 1 base and the J segment 2 bases; nucleotides outside the gene matches: 4. The CDR3 runs 14 residues. Germline assignment: CDR1 GTSNPN and CDR2 SVGIG (reference sequence).

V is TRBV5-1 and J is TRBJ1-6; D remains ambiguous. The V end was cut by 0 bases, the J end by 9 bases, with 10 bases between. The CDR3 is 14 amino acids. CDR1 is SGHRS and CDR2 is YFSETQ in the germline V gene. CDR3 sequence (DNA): TGCGCCAGCAGCTTGGGGTCCGTGGGTTCACCCCTCCACTTT. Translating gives CASSLGSVGSPLHF. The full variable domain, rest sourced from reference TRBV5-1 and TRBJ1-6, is KAGVTQTPRYLIKTRGQQVTLSCSPISGHRSVSWYQQTPGQGLQFLFEYFSETQRNKGNFPGRFSGRQFSNSRSEMNVSTLELGDSALYLCASSLGSVGSPLHFGNGTRLTVT.

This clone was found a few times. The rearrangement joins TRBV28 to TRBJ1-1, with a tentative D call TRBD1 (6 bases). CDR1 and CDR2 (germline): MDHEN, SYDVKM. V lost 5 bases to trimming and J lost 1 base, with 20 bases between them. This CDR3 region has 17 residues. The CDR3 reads CASSPRGATGRNTEAFF. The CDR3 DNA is TGTGCCAGCAGTCCAAGGGGGGCCACAGGTAGGAACACTGAAGCTTTCTTT.

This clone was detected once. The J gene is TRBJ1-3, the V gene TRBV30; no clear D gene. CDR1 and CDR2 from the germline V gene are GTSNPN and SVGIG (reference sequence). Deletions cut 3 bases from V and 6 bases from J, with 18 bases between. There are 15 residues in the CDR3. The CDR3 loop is CAWRELQAGANTIYF. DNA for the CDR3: TGTGCCTGGAGGGAACTGCAGGCAGGAGCAAACACCATATATTTT.

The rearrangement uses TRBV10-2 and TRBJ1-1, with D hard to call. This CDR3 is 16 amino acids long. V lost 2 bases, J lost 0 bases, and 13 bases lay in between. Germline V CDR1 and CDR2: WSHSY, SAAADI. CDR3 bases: TGCGCCAGCAGTGAGAGGTACAGTGGTGTGAACACTGAAGCTTTCTTT. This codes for CASSERYSGVNTEAFF.